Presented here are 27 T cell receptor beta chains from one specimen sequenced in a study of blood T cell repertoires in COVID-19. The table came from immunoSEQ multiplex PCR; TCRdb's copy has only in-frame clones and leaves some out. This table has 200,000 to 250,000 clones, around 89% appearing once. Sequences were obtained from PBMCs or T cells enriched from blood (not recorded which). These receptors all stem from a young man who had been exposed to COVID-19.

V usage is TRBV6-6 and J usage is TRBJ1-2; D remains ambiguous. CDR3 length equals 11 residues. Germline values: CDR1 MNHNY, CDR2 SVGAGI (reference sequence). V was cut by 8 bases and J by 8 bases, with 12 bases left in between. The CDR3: CASRLASGYTF. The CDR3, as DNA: TGTGCCAGCCGTTTGGCTAGCGGCTACACCTTC.

The CDR3 nucleotides are TGCGCCAGTCAGAGGGACAGAACTTCCACCGGGGAGCTGTTTTTT. Translation gives CASQRDRTSTGELFF. The chain uses TRBV5-1 and TRBJ2-2; 7 bases are a match to TRBD1. The CDR3 has 15 amino acids. V was pared by 8 bases and J by 4 bases, with 11 bases of the junction left unmatched. Per germline, CDR1 SGHRS and CDR2 YFSETQ.

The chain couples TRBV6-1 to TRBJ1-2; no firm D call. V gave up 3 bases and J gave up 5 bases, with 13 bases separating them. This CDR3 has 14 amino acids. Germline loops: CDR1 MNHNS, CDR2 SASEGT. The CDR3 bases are TGTGCCAGCAGTGATTTACGGGGTCGGTATGGCTACACCTTC. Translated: CASSDLRGRYGYTF.

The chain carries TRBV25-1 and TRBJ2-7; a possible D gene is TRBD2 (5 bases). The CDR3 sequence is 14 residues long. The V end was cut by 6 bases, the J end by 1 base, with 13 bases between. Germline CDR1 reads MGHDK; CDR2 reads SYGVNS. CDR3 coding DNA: TGTGCCAGCAGCAGGACGGGGTTATCCTACGAGCAGTACTTC. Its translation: CASSRTGLSYEQYF.

In nucleotides, the CDR3 is TGTGCCAGCGGACTACTAAATCAGCCCCAGCATTTT. Protein product: CASGLLNQPQHF. V is TRBV27 and J is TRBJ1-5; D not resolved. V lost 8 bases, J lost 4 bases, and 9 bases lay in between. The germline V gene has CDR1 MNHEY and CDR2 SMNVEV (reference sequence). The CDR3 loop spans 12 amino acids.

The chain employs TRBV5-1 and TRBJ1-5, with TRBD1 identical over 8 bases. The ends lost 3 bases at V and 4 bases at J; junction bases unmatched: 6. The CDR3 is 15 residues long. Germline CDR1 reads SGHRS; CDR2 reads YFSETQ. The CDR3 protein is CASSSQGQVNQPQHF. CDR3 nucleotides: TGCGCCAGCAGCTCCCAGGGACAGGTTAATCAGCCCCAGCATTTT. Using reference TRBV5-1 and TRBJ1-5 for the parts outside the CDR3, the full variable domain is KAGVTQTPRYLIKTRGQQVTLSCSPISGHRSVSWYQQTPGQGLQFLFEYFSETQRNKGNFPGRFSGRQFSNSRSEMNVSTLELGDSALYLCASSSQGQVNQPQHFGDGTRLSIL.

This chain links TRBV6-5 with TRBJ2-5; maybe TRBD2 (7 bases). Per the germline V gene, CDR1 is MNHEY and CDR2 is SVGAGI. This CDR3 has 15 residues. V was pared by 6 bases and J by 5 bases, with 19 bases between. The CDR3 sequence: CASRRGGAAQETQYF. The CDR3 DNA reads TGTGCCAGCAGGAGGGGGGGGGCGGCCCAGGAGACCCAGTACTTC.

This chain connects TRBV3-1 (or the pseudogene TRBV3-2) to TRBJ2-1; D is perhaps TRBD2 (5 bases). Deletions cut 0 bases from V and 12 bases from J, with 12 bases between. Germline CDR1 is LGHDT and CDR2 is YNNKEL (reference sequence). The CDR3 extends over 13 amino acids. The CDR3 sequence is CASSQDVVALQFF. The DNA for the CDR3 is TGTGCCAGCAGCCAAGATGTGGTAGCGCTGCAGTTCTTC.

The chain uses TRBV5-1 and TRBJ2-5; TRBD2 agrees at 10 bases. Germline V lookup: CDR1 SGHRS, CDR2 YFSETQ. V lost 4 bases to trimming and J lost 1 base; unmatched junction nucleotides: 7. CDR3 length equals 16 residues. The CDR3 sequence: CASSPDSSGSQETQYF. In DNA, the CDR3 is TGCGCCAGCAGCCCCGATTCTAGCGGGAGCCAAGAGACCCAGTACTTC.

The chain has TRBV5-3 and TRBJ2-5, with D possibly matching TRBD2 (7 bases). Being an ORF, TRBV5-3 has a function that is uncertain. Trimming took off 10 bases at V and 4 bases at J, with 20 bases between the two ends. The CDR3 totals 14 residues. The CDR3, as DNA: TGTGCCGGTATGTTGGGGGGGCTTGGAGAGACCCAGTACTTC. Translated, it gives CAGMLGGLGETQYF.

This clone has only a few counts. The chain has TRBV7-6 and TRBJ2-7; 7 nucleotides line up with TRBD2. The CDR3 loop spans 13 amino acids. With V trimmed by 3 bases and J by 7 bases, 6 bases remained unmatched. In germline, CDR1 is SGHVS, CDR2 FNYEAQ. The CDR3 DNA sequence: TGTGCCAGCAGCTTCGGGGGGTCCTGGGAGCAGTACTTC. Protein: CASSFGGSWEQYF.

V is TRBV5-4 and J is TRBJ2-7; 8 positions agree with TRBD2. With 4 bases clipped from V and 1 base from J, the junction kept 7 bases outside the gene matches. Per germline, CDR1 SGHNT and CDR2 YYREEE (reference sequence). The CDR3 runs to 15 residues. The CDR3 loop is CASSHRTSRSYEQYF. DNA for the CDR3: TGTGCCAGCAGCCACCGGACTAGCAGATCCTACGAGCAGTACTTC.

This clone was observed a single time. DNA for the CDR3: TGCGCCAGCTCCGAGTCCGGGGGGTCCTACAATGAGCAGTTCTTC. Encoded protein: CASSESGGSYNEQFF. The gene calls are TRBV10-1 and TRBJ2-1; 7 bases are a match to TRBD2. CDR3 length equals 15 residues. Looked up from germline, CDR1 is WNHNN and CDR2 is SYGVQD (reference sequence). J was trimmed by 1 base and V by 8 bases; bases with no gene match: 8.

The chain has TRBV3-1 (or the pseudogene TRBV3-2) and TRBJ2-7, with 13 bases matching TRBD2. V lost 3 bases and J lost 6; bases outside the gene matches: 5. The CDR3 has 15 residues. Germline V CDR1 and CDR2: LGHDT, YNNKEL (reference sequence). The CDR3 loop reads CASSHGLAGDGEQYF. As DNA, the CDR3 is TGTGCCAGCAGCCACGGACTAGCGGGGGATGGCGAGCAGTACTTC.

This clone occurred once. CDR3 protein: CAWSGETGQHYQPQHF. The CDR3 DNA is TGTGCCTGGAGTGGGGAGACTGGGCAGCATTATCAGCCCCAGCATTTT. The rearrangement uses TRBV30 and TRBJ1-5; D gene ambiguous. The CDR3 loop spans 16 amino acids. Trimming shortened V by 1 base and J by 5 bases, and 18 bases separated the two germline ends. In germline, CDR1 is GTSNPN, CDR2 SVGIG (reference sequence).

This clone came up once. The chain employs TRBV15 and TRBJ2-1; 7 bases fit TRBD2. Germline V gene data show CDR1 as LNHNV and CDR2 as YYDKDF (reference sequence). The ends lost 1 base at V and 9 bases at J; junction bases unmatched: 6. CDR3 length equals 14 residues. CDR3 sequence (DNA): TGTGCCACCAGCAGAGTTGCGGGGGTAGGTGAGCAGTTCTTC. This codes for CATSRVAGVGEQFF.

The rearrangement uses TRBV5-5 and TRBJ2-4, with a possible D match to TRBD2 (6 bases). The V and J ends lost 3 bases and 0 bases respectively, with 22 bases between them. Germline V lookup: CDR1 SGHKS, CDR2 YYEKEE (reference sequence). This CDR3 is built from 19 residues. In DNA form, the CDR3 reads TGTGCCAGCAGCTCATACTTGGGAGGAGGGGTGGTAGCCAAAAACATTCAGTACTTC. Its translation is CASSSYLGGGVVAKNIQYF.

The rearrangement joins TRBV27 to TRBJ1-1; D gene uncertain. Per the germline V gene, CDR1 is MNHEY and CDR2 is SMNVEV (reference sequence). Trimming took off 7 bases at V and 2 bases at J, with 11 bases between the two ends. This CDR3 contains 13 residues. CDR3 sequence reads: CASTRGANTEAFF. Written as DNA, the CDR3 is TGTGCCAGCACCCGGGGAGCTAACACTGAAGCTTTCTTT.

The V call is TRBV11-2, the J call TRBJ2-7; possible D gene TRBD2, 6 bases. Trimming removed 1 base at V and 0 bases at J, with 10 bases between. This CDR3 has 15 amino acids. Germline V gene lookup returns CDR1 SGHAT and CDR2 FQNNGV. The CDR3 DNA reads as TGTGCCAGCAGCTTAGGGGCGGGGATCTCCTACGAGCAGTACTTC. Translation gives CASSLGAGISYEQYF.

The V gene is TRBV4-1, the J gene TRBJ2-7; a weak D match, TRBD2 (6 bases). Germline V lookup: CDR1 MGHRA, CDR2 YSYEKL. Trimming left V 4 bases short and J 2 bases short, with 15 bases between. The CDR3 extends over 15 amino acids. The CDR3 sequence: CASSPVTSSTYEQYF. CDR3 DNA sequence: TGCGCCAGCAGCCCCGTAACTAGCTCGACCTACGAGCAGTACTTC.

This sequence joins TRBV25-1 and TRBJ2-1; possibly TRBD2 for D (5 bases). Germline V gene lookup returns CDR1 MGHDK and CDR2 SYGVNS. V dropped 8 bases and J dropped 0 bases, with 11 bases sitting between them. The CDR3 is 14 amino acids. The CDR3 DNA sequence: TGTGCCAGCCAAGGAGGAAACTCCTACAATGAGCAGTTCTTC. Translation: CASQGGNSYNEQFF. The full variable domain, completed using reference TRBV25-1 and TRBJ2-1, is EADIYQTPRYLVIGTGKKITLECSQTMGHDKMYWYQQDPGMELHLIHYSYGVNSTEKGDLSSESTVSRIRTEHFPLTLESARPSHTSQYLCASQGGNSYNEQFFGPGTRLTVL.

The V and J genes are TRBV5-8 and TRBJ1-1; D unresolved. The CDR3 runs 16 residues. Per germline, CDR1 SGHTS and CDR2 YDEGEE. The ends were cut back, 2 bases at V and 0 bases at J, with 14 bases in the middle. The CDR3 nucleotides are TGTGCCAGCAGCTTCTCGTACCGAGGCATGAACACTGAAGCTTTCTTT. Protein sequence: CASSFSYRGMNTEAFF.

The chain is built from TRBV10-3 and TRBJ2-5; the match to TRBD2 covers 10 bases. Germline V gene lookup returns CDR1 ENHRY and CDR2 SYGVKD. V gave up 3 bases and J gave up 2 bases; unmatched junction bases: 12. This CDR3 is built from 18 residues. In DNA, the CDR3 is TGTGCCATCAGTGATTTTGTCAGAGCGGGGGGGCCGCAAGAGACCCAGTACTTC. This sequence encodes CAISDFVRAGGPQETQYF.

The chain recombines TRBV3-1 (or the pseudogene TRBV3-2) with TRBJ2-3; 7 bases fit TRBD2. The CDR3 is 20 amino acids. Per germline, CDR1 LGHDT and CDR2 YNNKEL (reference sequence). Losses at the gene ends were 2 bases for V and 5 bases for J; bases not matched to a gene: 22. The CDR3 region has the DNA TGTGCCAGCAGCCAATCCTATCCCCCAGTGGGGACTAAAAGAGTAGATACGCAGTATTTT. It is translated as CASSQSYPPVGTKRVDTQYF.

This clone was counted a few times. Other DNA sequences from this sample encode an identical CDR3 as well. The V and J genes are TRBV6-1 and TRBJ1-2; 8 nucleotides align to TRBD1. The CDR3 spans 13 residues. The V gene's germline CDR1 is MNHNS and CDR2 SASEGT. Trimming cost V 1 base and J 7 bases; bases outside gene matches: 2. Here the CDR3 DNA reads TGTGCCAGCAGTGAAGACAGGGGGACTGGCTACACCTTC. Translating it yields CASSEDRGTGYTF.

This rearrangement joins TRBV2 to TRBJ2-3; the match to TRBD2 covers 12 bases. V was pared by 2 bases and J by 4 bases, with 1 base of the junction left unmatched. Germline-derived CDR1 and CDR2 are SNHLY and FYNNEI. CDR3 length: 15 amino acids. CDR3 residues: CASSELAGGPDTQYF. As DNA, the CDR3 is TGTGCCAGCAGTGAACTAGCGGGGGGGCCAGATACGCAGTATTTT.

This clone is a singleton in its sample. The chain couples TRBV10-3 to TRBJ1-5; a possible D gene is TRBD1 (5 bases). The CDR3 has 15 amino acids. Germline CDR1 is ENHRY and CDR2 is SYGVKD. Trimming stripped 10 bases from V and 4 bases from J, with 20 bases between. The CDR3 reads CATGQTGTENQPQHF. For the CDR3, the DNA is TGTGCCACCGGGCAAACCGGGACTGAGAATCAGCCCCAGCATTTT.